This TCR beta chain was observed in a study of T cells in localized non-small cell lung cancer. Germline CDR1 is LGHNA and CDR2 is YSLEER. CDR3 length: 15 amino acids. J gave up 5 bases and V 2 bases, and 6 bases lay outside the gene matches. The method was immunoSEQ multiplex PCR; TCRdb's version includes in-frame clones alone and lacks a portion of them. The sample has tens of thousands of clones, 87% seen once; the top ten hold about 7%. Material: peripheral blood, obtained before any cancer treatment. J is TRBJ1-1 and V is TRBV4-3; 9 nucleotides match TRBD1. This receptor was taken from a woman between 35 and 70 years old with stage I lung adenocarcinoma. DNA of the CDR3: TGCGCCAGCAGCCAATCGACAGGGGGTTTTACTGAAGCTTTCTTT. This encodes CASSQSTGGFTEAFF.